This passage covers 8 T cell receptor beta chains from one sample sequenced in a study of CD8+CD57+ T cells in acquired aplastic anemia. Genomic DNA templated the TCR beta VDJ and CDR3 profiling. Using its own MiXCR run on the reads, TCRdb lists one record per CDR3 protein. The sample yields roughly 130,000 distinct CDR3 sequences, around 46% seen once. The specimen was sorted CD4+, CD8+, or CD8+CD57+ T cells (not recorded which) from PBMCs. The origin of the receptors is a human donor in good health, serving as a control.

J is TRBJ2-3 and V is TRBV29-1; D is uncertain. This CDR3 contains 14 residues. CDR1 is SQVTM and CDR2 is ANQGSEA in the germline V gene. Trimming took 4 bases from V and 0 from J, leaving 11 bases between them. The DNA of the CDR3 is TGCAGCGTTGGCTTTACTCTGAGCACAGATACGCAGTATTTT. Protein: CSVGFTLSTDTQYF.

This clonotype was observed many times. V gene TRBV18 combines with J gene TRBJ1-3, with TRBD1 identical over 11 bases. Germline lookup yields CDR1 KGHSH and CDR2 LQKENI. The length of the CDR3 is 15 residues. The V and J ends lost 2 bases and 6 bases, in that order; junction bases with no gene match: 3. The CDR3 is CASSPGQGALNTIYF. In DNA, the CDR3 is TGTGCCAGCTCACCAGGACAGGGGGCTCTAAACACCATATATTTT. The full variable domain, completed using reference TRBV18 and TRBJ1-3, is NAGVMQNPRHLVRRRGQEARLRCSPMKGHSHVYWYRQLPEEGLKFMVYLQKENIIDESGMPKERFSAEFPKEGPSILRIQQVVRGDSAAYFCASSPGQGALNTIYFGEGSWLTVV.

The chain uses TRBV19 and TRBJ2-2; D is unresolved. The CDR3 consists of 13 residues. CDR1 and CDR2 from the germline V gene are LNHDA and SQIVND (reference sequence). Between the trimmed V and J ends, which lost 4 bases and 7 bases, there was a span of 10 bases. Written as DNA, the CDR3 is TGTGCCAGTAGTACCCAACGATTCGGGGAGCTGTTTTTT. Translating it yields CASSTQRFGELFF.

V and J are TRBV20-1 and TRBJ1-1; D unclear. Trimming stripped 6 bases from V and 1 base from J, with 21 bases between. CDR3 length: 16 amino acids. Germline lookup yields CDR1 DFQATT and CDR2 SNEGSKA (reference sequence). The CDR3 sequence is CSAEDLDHLRNTEAFF. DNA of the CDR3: TGCAGTGCCGAGGACCTGGACCACCTTAGGAACACTGAAGCTTTCTTT.

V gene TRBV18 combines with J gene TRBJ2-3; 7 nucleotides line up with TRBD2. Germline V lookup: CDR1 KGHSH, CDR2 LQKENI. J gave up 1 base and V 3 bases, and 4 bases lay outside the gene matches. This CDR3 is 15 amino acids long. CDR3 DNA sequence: TGTGCCAGCTCACCGGGACTATCAGGCACAGATACGCAGTATTTT. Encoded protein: CASSPGLSGTDTQYF.

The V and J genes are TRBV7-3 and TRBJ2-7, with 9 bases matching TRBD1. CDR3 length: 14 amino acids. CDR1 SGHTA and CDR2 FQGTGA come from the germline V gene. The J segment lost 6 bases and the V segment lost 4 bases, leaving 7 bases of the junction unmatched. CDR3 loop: CASSSGQGVGEQYF. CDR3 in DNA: TGTGCCAGCAGCTCGGGACAGGGAGTAGGCGAGCAGTACTTC.

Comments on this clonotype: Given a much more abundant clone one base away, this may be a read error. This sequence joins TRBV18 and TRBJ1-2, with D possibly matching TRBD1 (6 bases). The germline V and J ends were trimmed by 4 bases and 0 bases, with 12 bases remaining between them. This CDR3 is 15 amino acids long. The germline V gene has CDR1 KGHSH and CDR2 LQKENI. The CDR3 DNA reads TGTGCCAGCTCACTGGGACATACCCCTAACTATGGCTACACCTTC. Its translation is CASSLGHTPNYGYTF.

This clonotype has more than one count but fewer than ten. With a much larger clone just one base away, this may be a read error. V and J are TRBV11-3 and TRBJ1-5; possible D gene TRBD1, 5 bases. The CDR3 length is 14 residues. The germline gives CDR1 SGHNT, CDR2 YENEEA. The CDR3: CPSSWAGRGQPQHF. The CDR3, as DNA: TGTCCCAGCAGCTGGGCAGGGCGTGGACAGCCCCAGCATTTT.